This TCR beta chain was sequenced during a study of T-cell memory formation after mild COVID-19. Study results and limitations: Clones shrinking between day 15 and 85 showed a balanced CD4/CD8 split, and those that grew later tilted toward CD4+. CD4+ clones that contracted lay mainly in CM and EM; CD8+ ones lay in EMRA. Whether day 37 second-wave clones are SARS-CoV-2-specific was not confirmed.

In this sample, this clonotype turned up many times. Its antigen is undetermined. The germline V gene has CDR1 SGHDN and CDR2 FVKESK. The J segment lost 0 bases and the V segment lost 4 bases, leaving 8 bases of the junction unmatched. The CDR3 length is 18 residues. MiXCR, run by TCRdb on the 5' RACE reads, gives a single entry per CDR3 protein. The data show tens of thousands of distinct CDR3 sequences, with approximately 8.3% seen just once and approximately 29% held by the top ten. Input material: PBMCs or a T cell subset sorted from them (not recorded which). The chain has TRBV14 and TRBJ2-6; 8 bases map to TRBD1. The sequence was collected from a man aged 18 to 30 who had mild COVID-19 (a few samples of this study predate the infection). Cell type and time point are not known. This CDR3 reads CASSPWTGKSSGANVLTF. CDR3 sequence (DNA): TGTGCCAGCAGCCCCTGGACAGGGAAGTCCTCTGGGGCCAACGTCCTGACTTTC.